This is a list of T cell receptor beta chains from one sample in a study of OX40 agonist ivuxolimab in advanced cancers. Data came from immunoSEQ multiplex PCR; TCRdb stores just in-frame clones and leaves some out. The sample lists about 110,000 clones; around 93% were seen once. Specimen: CD4+ or CD8+ T cells sorted from blood, collected in a trial of the OX40 agonist ivuxolimab. The receptors here all came from an adult with an advanced solid tumor such as melanoma, head and neck, liver or kidney cancer. CDR3s include the opening cysteine and the closing phenylalanine or tryptophan. The order of the fields is CDR3 DNA, CDR3 protein, V gene, clone size, D gene, J gene. D genes are given only for firm matches. Clone sizes are given selectively: once, few, many, or a class where the clone is expanded.

TGTGCCAGCAGCTTAACGGCTGGGACAGATACGCAGTATTTT | CASSLTAGTDTQYF | TRBV7-3 | . | . | TRBJ2-3
TGTGCCAGCAGTTTATCGGGGCAGGGGGAAGCTTTCTTT | CASSLSGQGEAFF | TRBV28 | . | . | TRBJ1-1
TGTGCCAGCAGCATAGGGGGTAGTTACACCGGGGAGCTGTTTTTT | CASSIGGSYTGELFF | TRBV7-3 | once | . | TRBJ2-2
TGTGCCAGTAGTATAGGGCCCCGCGGGAACGGACCCTACAATGAGCAGTTCTTC | CASSIGPRGNGPYNEQFF | TRBV19 | . | . | TRBJ2-1
TGTGCCAGCAGCCAAACGGGGTCTAATGAAAAACTGTTTTTT | CASSQTGSNEKLFF | TRBV16 | once | . | TRBJ1-4
TGTGCCAGCTCACCACCCAGGGAGCTTAGCAATCAGCCCCAGCATTTT | CASSPPRELSNQPQHF | TRBV18 | . | . | TRBJ1-5
TGTGCCAGCAGCTTAATCGGTTATGGCTACACCTTC | CASSLIGYGYTF | TRBV7-2 | few | . | TRBJ1-2
TGTGCCAGCAGTTTAATGGGGCACGATAGCAATCAGCCCCAGCATTTT | CASSLMGHDSNQPQHF | TRBV28 | . | . | TRBJ1-5
TGCGCCAGCAGCCAATCTGTCGTGGGGGGCCATGAGCAGTTCTTC | CASSQSVVGGHEQFF | TRBV4-3 | . | . | TRBJ2-1
TGTGCCAGCAGCCGCCCCGGGACAGGGAGTGACACCATATATTTT | CASSRPGTGSDTIYF | TRBV5-4 | once | TRBD1 | TRBJ1-3
TGTGCCAGCAGCGAAAGGGGCAGACAGGGGGCCGGGGAGCTGTTTTTT | CASSERGRQGAGELFF | TRBV7-9 | . | TRBD1 | TRBJ2-2